The T cell receptor beta chain described here comes from a study of lymphopenia after photon versus proton radiotherapy. This clone appeared once. Its antigen is not identified. Study observations and caveats: Proton therapy kept repertoires fairly stable, unlike photons, which gained effector/memory cells. A bigger post-nadir fall in TCR diversity correlated inversely with survival time in deceased patients. After the lymphocyte nadir, photon-treated repertoires showed oligoclonal expansion, especially of CD8+ Temra cells.

Profiling relied on immunoSEQ multiplex PCR, and the TCRdb table lists in-frame clones only, not all of them. Seen here are more than 70,000 clones, around 82% observed once, and the top ten hold around 1.5%. This clonotype originated in a man in his 60s with pancreatic cancer. The input for sequencing was peripheral blood, taken from a patient treated with proton-based radiotherapy.

CDR3 in DNA: TGTGCCAGCGGACTTCTGAACACTGAAGCTTTCTTT. Residues: CASGLLNTEAFF. The V and J genes are TRBV28 and TRBJ1-1; D gene uncertain. Germline loops: CDR1 MDHEN, CDR2 SYDVKM. The germline V and J ends were trimmed by 8 bases and 0 bases, with 7 bases remaining between them. CDR3 size: 12 residues.